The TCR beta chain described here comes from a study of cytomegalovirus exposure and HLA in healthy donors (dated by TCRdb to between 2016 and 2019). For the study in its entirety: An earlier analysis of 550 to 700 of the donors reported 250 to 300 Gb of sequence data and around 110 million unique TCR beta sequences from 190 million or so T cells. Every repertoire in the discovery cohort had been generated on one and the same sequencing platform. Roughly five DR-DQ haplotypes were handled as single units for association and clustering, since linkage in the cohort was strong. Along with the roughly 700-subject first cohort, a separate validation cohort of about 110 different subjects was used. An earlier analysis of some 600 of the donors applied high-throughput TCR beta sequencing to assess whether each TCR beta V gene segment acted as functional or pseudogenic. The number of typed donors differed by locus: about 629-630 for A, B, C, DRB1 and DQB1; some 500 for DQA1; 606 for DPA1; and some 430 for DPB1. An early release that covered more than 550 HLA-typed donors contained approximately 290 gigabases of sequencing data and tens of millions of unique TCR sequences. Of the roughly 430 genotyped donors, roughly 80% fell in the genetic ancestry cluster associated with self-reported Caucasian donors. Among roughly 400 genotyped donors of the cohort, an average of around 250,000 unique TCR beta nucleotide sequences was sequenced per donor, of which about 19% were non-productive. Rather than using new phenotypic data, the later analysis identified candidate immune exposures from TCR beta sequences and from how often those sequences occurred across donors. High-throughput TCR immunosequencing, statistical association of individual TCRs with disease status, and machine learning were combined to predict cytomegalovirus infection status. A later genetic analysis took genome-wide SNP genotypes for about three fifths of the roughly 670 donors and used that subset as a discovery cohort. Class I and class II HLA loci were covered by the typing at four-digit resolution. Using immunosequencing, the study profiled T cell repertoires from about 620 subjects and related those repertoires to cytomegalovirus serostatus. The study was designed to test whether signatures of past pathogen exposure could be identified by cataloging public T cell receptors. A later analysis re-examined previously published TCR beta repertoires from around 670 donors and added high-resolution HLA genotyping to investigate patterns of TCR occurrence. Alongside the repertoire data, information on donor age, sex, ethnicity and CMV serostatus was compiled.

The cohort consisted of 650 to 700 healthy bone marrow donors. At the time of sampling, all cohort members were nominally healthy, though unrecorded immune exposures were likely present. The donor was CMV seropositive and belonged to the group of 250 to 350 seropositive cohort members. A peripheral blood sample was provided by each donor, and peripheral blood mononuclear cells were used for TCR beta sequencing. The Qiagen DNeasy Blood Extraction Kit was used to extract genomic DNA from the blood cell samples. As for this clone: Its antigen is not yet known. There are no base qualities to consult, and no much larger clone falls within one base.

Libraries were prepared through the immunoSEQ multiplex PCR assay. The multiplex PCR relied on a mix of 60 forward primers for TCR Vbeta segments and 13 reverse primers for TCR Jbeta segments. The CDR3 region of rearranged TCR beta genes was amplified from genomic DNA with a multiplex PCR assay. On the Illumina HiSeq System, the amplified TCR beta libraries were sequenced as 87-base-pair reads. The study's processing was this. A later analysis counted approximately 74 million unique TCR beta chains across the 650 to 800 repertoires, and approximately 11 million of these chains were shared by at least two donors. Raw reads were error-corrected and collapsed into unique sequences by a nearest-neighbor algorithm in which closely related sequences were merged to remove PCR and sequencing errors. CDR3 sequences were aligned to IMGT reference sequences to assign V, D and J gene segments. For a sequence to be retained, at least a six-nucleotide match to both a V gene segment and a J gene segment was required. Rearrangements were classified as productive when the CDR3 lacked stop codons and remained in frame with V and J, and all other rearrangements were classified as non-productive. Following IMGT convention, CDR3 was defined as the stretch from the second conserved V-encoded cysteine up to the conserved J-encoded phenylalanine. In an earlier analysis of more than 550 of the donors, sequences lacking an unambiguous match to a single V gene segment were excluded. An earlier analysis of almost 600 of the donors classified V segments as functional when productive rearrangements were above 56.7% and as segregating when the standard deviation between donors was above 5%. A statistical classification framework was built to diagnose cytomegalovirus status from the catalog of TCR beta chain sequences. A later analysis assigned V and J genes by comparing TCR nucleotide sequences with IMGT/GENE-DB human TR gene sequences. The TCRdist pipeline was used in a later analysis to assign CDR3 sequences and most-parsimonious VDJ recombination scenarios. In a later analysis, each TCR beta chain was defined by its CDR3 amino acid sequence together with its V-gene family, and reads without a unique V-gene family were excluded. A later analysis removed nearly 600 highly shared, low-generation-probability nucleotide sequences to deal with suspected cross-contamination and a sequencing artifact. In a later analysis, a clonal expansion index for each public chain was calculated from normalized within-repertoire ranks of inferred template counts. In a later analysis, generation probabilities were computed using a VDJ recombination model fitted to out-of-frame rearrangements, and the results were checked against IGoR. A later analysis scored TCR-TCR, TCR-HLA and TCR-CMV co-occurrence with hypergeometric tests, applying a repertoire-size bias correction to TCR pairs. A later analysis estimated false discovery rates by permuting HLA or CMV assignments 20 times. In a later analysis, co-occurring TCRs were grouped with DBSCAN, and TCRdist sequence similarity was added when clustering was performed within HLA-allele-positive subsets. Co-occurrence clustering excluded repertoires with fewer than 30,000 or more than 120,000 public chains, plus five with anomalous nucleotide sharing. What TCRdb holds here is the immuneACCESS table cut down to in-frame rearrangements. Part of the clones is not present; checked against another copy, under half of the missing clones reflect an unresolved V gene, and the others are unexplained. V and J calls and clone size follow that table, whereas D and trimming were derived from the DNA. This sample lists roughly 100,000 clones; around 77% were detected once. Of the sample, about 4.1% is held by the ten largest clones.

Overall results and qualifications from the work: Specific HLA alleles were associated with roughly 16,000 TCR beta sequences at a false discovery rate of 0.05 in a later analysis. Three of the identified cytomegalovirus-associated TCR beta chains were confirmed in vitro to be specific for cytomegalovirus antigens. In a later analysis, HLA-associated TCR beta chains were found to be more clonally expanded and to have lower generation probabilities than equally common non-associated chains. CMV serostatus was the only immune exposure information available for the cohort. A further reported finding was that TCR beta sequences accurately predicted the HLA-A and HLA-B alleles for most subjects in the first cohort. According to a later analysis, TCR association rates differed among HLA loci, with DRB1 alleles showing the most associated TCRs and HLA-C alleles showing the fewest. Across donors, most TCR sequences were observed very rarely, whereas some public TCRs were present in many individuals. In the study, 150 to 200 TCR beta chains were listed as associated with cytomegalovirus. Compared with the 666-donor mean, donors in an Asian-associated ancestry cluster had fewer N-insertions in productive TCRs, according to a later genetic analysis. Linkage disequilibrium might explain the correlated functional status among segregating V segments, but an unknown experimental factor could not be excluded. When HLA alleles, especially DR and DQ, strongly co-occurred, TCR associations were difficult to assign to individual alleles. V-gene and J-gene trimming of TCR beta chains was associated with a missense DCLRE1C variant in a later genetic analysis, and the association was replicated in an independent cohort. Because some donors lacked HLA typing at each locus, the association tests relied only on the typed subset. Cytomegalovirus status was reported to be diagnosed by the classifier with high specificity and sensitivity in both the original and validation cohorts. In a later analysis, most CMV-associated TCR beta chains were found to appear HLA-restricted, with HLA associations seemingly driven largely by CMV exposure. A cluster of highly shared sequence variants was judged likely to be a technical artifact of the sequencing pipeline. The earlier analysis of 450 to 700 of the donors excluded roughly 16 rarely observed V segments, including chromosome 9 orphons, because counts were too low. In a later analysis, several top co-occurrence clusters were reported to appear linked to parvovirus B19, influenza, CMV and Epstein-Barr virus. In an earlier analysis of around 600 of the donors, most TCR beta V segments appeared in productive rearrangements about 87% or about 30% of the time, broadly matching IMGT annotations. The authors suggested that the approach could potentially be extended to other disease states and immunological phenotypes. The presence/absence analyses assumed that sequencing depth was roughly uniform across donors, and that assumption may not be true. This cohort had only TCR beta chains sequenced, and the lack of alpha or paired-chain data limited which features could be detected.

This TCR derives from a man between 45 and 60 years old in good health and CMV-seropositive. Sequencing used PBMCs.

CDR3 loop: CAWSLLRSPLHF. The DNA reads TGTGCCTGGAGTCTGTTACGGTCACCCCTCCACTTT. In this chain, TRBV30 is recombined with TRBJ1-6; there is no confident call for the D gene. Taken from the germline V gene (reference sequence), the CDR1 and CDR2 loops are GTSNPN and SVGIG. V is clipped by 2 bases and J by 10 bases, and the sequence between their germline boundaries is 9 bases long. Reading from cysteine to phenylalanine, the CDR3 counts 12 amino acids. Here the CDR3 DNA is all that survives: 36 bases in frame from base 1.